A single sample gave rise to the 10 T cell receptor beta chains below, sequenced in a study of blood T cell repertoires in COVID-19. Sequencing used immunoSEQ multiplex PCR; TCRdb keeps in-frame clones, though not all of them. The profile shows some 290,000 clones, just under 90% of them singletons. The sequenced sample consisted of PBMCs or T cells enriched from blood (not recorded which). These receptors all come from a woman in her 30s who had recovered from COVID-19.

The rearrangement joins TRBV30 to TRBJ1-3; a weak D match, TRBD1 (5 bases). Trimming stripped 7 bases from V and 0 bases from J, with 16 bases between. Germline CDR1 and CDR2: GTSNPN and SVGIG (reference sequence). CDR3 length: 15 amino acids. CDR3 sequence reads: CALRGVPSSGNTIYF. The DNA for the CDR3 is TGTGCCTTGCGGGGGGTACCGAGCTCTGGAAACACCATATATTTT.

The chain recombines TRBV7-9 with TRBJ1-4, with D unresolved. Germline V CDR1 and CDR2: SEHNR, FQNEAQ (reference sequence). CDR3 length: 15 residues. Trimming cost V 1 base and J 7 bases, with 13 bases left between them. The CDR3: CASSLGRRGSEKLFF. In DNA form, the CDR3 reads TGTGCCAGCAGCTTAGGGAGGCGAGGGAGTGAAAAACTGTTTTTT.

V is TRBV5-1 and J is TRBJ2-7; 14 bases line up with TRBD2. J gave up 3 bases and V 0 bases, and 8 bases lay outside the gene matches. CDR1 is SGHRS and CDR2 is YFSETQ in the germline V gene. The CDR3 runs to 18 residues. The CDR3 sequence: CASSLGPPGTSGSYEQYF. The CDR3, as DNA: TGCGCCAGCAGCTTGGGACCCCCCGGGACTAGCGGGAGCTACGAGCAGTACTTC.

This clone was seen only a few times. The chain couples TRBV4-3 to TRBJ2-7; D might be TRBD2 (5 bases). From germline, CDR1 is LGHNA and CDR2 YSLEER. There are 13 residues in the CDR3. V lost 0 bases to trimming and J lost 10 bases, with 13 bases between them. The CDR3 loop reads CASSQDLSGSQYF. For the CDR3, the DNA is TGCGCCAGCAGCCAAGATTTATCGGGAAGTCAGTACTTC.

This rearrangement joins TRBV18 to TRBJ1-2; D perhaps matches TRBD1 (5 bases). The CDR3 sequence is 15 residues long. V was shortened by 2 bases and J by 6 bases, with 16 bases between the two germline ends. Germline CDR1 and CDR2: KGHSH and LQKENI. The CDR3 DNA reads TGTGCCAGCTCACCAAATGGATTACAGGTGGATGGCTACACCTTC. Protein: CASSPNGLQVDGYTF.

CDR3 sequence: CASSPGNSQGVGANVLTF. CDR3 DNA: TGTGCCAGCAGCCCCGGTAATTCCCAGGGGGTTGGGGCCAACGTCCTGACTTTC. V is TRBV7-3 and J is TRBJ2-6; 7 bases are shared with TRBD1. CDR3 length: 18 amino acids. Germline CDR1 and CDR2: SGHTA and FQGTGA. Losses at the gene ends were 5 bases for V and 3 bases for J; bases not matched to a gene: 13.

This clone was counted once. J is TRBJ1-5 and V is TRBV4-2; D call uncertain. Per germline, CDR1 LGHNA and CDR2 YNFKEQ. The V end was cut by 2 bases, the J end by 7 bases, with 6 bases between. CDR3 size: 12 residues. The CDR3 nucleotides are TGTGCCAGCAGCCAATTGGGCCAGCCCCAGCATTTT. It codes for CASSQLGQPQHF.

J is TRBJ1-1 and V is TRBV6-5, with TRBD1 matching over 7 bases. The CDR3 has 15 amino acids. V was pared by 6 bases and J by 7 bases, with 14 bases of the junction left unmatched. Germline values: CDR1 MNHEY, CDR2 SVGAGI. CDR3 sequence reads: CASSTDRVWSSEAFF. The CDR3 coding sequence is TGTGCCAGCAGCACCGACAGGGTCTGGAGTAGTGAAGCTTTCTTT.

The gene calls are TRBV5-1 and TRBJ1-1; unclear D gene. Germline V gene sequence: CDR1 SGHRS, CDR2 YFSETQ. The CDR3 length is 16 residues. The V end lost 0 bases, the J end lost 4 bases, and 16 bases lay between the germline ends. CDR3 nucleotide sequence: TGCGCCAGCAGCTTGGCCCGTCAGTACGTTTCCACTGAAGCTTTCTTT. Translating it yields CASSLARQYVSTEAFF.

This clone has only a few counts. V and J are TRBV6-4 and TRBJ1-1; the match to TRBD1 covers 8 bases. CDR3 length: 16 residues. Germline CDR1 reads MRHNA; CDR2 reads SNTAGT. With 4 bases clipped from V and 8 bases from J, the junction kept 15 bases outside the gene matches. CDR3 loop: CASSAYPTGATSEAFF. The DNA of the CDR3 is TGTGCCAGCAGTGCTTACCCGACAGGGGCAACTTCAGAAGCTTTCTTT.